These 30 T cell receptor beta chains originate from one sample sequenced in a study of early T cells in non-severe SARS-CoV-2 infection. TCRdb fed the 5' RACE reads into MiXCR, producing one record per CDR3 protein. The data show more than 45,000 distinct CDR3 sequences, around 12% seen once. The sequenced sample consisted of whole blood. These TCRs come from an adult who was a healthcare worker with PCR-confirmed SARS-CoV-2 infection or an uninfected control (not recorded which).

Many counts were recorded for this clonotype. This rearrangement joins TRBV5-7 to TRBJ2-7, with a weak D call TRBD2 (5 bases). TRBV5-7 is labeled an ORF, and its function is uncertain. Trimming cost V 2 bases and J 6 bases, with 15 bases left between them. This CDR3 comprises 14 residues. The DNA for the CDR3 is TGTGCCAGCAGCTTACACGGGATATCGTGCGAGCAGTACTTC. This codes for CASSLHGISCEQYF.

This clonotype was observed at least ten times. CDR3 protein: CASSPPPKTYEQYF. The CDR3, as DNA: TGTGCCAGCAGCCCTCCCCCCAAAACCTACGAGCAGTACTTC. The chain couples TRBV7-8 to TRBJ2-7; D unresolved. Germline-derived CDR1 and CDR2 are SGHVS and FQNEAQ. V lost 5 bases and J lost 2, with 13 bases in between. The CDR3 runs to 14 residues.

The V gene is TRBV18, the J gene TRBJ1-2, with TRBD1 matching over 7 bases. Germline V lookup: CDR1 KGHSH, CDR2 LQKENI. The length of the CDR3 is 13 residues. V shed 2 bases, J shed 8 bases, and the junction held 5 bases outside the gene matches. CDR3 region: CASSPDRERGYTF. The DNA for the CDR3 is TGTGCCAGCTCACCAGACAGGGAAAGGGGCTACACCTTC. Based on the CDR3 plus reference TRBV18 and TRBJ1-2, the full variable domain is NAGVMQNPRHLVRRRGQEARLRCSPMKGHSHVYWYRQLPEEGLKFMVYLQKENIIDESGMPKERFSAEFPKEGPSILRIQQVVRGDSAAYFCASSPDRERGYTFGSGTRLTVV.

This clonotype came up many times. The gene calls are TRBV11-2 and TRBJ2-5, with D perhaps given as TRBD1 or TRBD2 (5 bases each). CDR1 and CDR2 (germline): SGHAT, FQNNGV. This CDR3 comprises 15 residues. Deletions cut 3 bases from V and 5 bases from J, with 16 bases between. The DNA for the CDR3 is TGTGCCAGCAGCTTTTCCGGGACCCAGGCGGAGACCCAGTACTTC. Its translation: CASSFSGTQAETQYF.

This clonotype was recorded a few times. J is TRBJ2-5 and V is TRBV5-1; D not certain. The germline V gene has CDR1 SGHRS and CDR2 YFSETQ. This CDR3 has 13 amino acids. The germline V and J ends were trimmed by 4 bases and 5 bases, with 12 bases remaining between them. For the CDR3, the DNA is TGCGCCAGCAGCCCCACCGCCGGGGAGACCCAGTACTTC. Translated: CASSPTAGETQYF. The full variable domain, completed using reference TRBV5-1 and TRBJ2-5, is KAGVTQTPRYLIKTRGQQVTLSCSPISGHRSVSWYQQTPGQGLQFLFEYFSETQRNKGNFPGRFSGRQFSNSRSEMNVSTLELGDSALYLCASSPTAGETQYFGPGTRLLVL.

This clonotype came up many times. The CDR3 DNA follows: TGTGCCAGCAGCCAAGGAGTTCCCCTCGCCCGCACAGATACGCAGTATTTT. Translating gives CASSQGVPLARTDTQYF. This chain joins TRBV7-8 and TRBJ2-3; D gene ambiguous. Trimming cost V 5 bases and J 1 base, with 19 bases left between them. Germline CDR1 is SGHVS and CDR2 is FQNEAQ. This CDR3 is built from 17 residues.

The rearrangement joins TRBV7-8 to TRBJ2-3; D is possibly TRBD2 (6 bases). V was pared by 2 bases and J by 0 bases, with 18 bases between. Germline CDR1 is SGHVS and CDR2 is FQNEAQ. The CDR3 consists of 18 residues. CDR3 in DNA: TGTGCCAGCAGCTTACCCCGAAATGCAGGGACTAGCACAGATACGCAGTATTTT. This encodes CASSLPRNAGTSTDTQYF.

The V gene is TRBV2, the J gene TRBJ2-3, with D hard to call. The CDR3 has 13 amino acids. V shed 4 bases and J shed 4 bases, with 9 bases lying between them. Per germline, CDR1 SNHLY and CDR2 FYNNEI. The CDR3 nucleotides read TGTGCCAGCAGTGTCCGGGCCCCAGATACGCAGTATTTT. Encoded protein: CASSVRAPDTQYF.

The chain has TRBV20-1 and TRBJ2-2; 7 bases match TRBD2. CDR1 is DFQATT, CDR2 SNEGSKA, per germline (reference sequence). This CDR3 is 13 amino acids long. Trimming removed 8 bases from V and 3 bases from J; junction bases left unmatched: 6. CDR3 DNA: TGCAGTTCAAAAAGCGGGGACACCGGGGAGCTGTTTTTT. This sequence encodes CSSKSGDTGELFF.

This clonotype was picked up many times. The V call is TRBV28, the J call TRBJ2-3; D remains ambiguous. CDR3 length: 14 residues. Deletions cut 7 bases from V and 0 bases from J, with 11 bases between. Germline V lookup: CDR1 MDHEN, CDR2 SYDVKM. The CDR3 loop is CASTSLFSTDTQYF. The CDR3 nucleotides are TGTGCCAGCACCTCACTCTTTAGCACAGATACGCAGTATTTT.

This clonotype was detected only a few times. This chain joins TRBV5-1 and TRBJ2-5, with D perhaps TRBD2 (5 bases). Trimming took 1 base from V and 3 from J, leaving 13 bases between them. Germline V gene data show CDR1 as SGHRS and CDR2 as YFSETQ. This CDR3 is 15 amino acids long. The CDR3 is CASSLPAAVEETQYF. As DNA, the CDR3 is TGCGCCAGCAGCTTGCCTGCAGCGGTAGAAGAGACCCAGTACTTC.

A note on this clonotype: A read error is possible here, since a much larger clone lies one base away. The rearrangement links TRBV28 to TRBJ1-1, with D uncertain. V was cut by 6 bases and J by 0 bases, with 11 bases left in between. The V gene's germline CDR1 is MDHEN and CDR2 SYDVKM. CDR3 length: 14 residues. The CDR3 DNA reads as TGTGCCAGCAGCCCTTCCGACCTGAACACTGAAGCTTTCTTT. This gives the protein CASSPSDLNTEAFF.

The gene calls are TRBV5-1 and TRBJ2-7; D is uncertain. The germline CDR1 and CDR2 sequences are SGHRS and YFSETQ. The V gene lost 0 bases and the J gene lost 4 bases, with 11 bases spanning the gap. The CDR3 runs to 14 residues. CDR3 sequence (DNA): TGCGCCAGCAGCTTGGATATGGGCTGGTACGAGCAGTACTTC. Protein: CASSLDMGWYEQYF.

The rearrangement joins TRBV7-6 to TRBJ2-7; the match to TRBD1 covers 7 bases. The CDR3 contains 16 residues. Germline V CDR1 and CDR2: SGHVS, FNYEAQ. Trimming removed 2 bases from V and 2 bases from J; junction bases left unmatched: 9. The CDR3 DNA reads TGTGCCAGCAGCTTACAGGCACAGGGGATAGCCTACGAGCAGTACTTC. Translation: CASSLQAQGIAYEQYF.

This sequence joins TRBV7-6 and TRBJ2-2; D not certain. Deletions cut 2 bases from V and 2 bases from J, with 6 bases between. There are 14 residues in the CDR3. Germline lookup yields CDR1 SGHVS and CDR2 FNYEAQ. The CDR3 DNA reads as TGTGCCAGCAGCTTATGGACCAACACCGGGGAGCTGTTTTTT. It specifies CASSLWTNTGELFF.

This clonotype was seen many times. The chain employs TRBV19 and TRBJ2-6; the D is unclear. CDR1 is LNHDA and CDR2 is SQIVND in the germline V gene (reference sequence). The ends were cut back, 0 bases at V and 2 bases at J, with 17 bases in the middle. The CDR3 is made up of 19 amino acids. This CDR3 reads CASSIDGIGGSTGANVLTF. As DNA, the CDR3 is TGTGCCAGTAGTATAGATGGGATCGGCGGTTCTACTGGGGCCAACGTCCTGACTTTC. Drawing the rest from reference TRBV19 and TRBJ2-6, the complete variable domain is DGGITQSPKYLFRKEGQNVTLSCEQNLNHDAMYWYRQDPGQGLRLIYYSQIVNDFQKGDIAEGYSVSREKKESFPLTVTSAQKNPTAFYLCASSIDGIGGSTGANVLTFGAGSRLTVL.

The V and J genes are TRBV28 and TRBJ2-5; no definite D call. This CDR3 spans 13 amino acids. Germline CDR1 MDHEN, CDR2 SYDVKM. The V end lost 0 bases, the J end lost 2 bases, and 4 bases lay between the germline ends. The CDR3 reads CASSLWGQETQYF. The CDR3 DNA reads TGTGCCAGCAGTTTATGGGGGCAAGAGACCCAGTACTTC. The variable domain in full, with the rest retrieved from reference TRBV28 and TRBJ2-5, is DVKVTQSSRYLVKRTGEKVFLECVQDMDHENMFWYRQDPGLGLRLIYFSYDVKMKEKGDIPEGYSVSREKKERFSLILESASTNQTSMYLCASSLWGQETQYFGPGTRLLVL.

This clonotype was seen ten or more times. The J gene is TRBJ2-7, the V gene TRBV7-9, with 11 bases that match TRBD2. CDR1 SEHNR and CDR2 FQNEAQ come from the germline V gene (reference sequence). V shed 4 bases, J shed 3 bases, and the junction held 5 bases outside the gene matches. The CDR3 is 15 residues long. In DNA form, the CDR3 reads TGTGCCAGCAGCTCCGGGACTAGCGGAATCTACGAGCAGTACTTC. Residues: CASSSGTSGIYEQYF.

CDR3 sequence: CASAPIRGDNQPQHF. The CDR3 DNA sequence: TGTGCCAGCGCCCCAATCAGGGGTGACAATCAGCCCCAGCATTTT. The gene calls are TRBV7-2 and TRBJ1-5, with D possibly being TRBD1 (6 bases). Germline V gene data show CDR1 as SGHTA and CDR2 as FQGNSA. V shed 8 bases and J shed 3 bases, with 17 bases lying between them. This CDR3 has 15 residues. Using reference TRBV7-2 and TRBJ1-5 for the parts outside the CDR3, the full variable domain is GAGVSQSPSNKVTEKGKDVELRCDPISGHTALYWYRQSLGQGLEFLIYFQGNSAPDKSGLPSDRFSAERTGGSVSTLTIQRTQQEDSAVYLCASAPIRGDNQPQHFGDGTRLSIL.

J is TRBJ1-1 and V is TRBV2, with D possibly being TRBD1 (5 bases). The CDR3 is made up of 13 amino acids. CDR1 and CDR2 from the germline V gene are SNHLY and FYNNEI. With 3 bases removed from V and 8 bases from J, the gap between germline ends came to 13 bases. The CDR3 coding sequence is TGTGCCAGCAGTGAGGAGACCGGGACCGAAGCTTTCTTT. This codes for CASSEETGTEAFF.

This chain connects TRBV3-1 to TRBJ2-1; 9 bases are a match to TRBD2. Unmatched junction bases numbered 9, after V lost 0 bases and J lost 12 bases. Per germline, CDR1 LGHDT and CDR2 YNNKEL (reference sequence). CDR3 length equals 15 residues. CDR3 bases: TGTGCCAGCAGCCAAGAGGGGCTAGCGGGGACGGTGCAGTTCTTC. It translates to CASSQEGLAGTVQFF.

V usage is TRBV9 and J usage is TRBJ2-3, with D tentatively TRBD2 (5 bases). Deletions cut 3 bases from V and 9 bases from J, with 20 bases between. Germline V CDR1 and CDR2: SGDLS, YYNGEE. The CDR3 loop spans 15 amino acids. The CDR3 bases are TGTGCCAGCAGCGCCCCGGACCTTGGGGAGCGGACGCAGTATTTT. Protein product: CASSAPDLGERTQYF.

The sample holds many counts of this clonotype. The chain carries TRBV28 and TRBJ1-5; weak D call: TRBD1 (6 bases). The CDR3 sequence is 15 residues long. V was clipped by 6 bases and J by 8 bases, with 20 bases between them. The germline CDR1 and CDR2 sequences are MDHEN and SYDVKM. CDR3 DNA: TGTGCCAGCAGGGGGGGCAGGCCGCTCGCGAAGCCCCAGCATTTT. This sequence encodes CASRGGRPLAKPQHF.

The genes are TRBV28 and TRBJ2-3, with D tentatively TRBD1 or TRBD2 (6 bases each). The germline CDR1 and CDR2 sequences are MDHEN and SYDVKM. The CDR3 extends over 17 amino acids. Trimming cost V 8 bases and J 1 base, with 22 bases left between them. CDR3 in DNA: TGTGCCAGCCTTAGACACAAAGTGGAGGGGGGCACAGATACGCAGTATTTT. Protein: CASLRHKVEGGTDTQYF.

This chain uses TRBV29-1 with TRBJ2-7; D unclear. The CDR3 runs 11 residues. V gave up 7 bases and J gave up 0 bases, with 7 bases separating them. Per germline, CDR1 SQVTM and CDR2 ANQGSEA. The CDR3: CSARNSYEQYF. CDR3 DNA: TGCAGCGCCCGCAACTCCTACGAGCAGTACTTC.

This clonotype showed up many times. The CDR3 DNA reads TGTGCCAGCAGCTTAGATCTTCCGGGACACCCAAGTCAGCCCCAGCATTTT. Translation gives CASSLDLPGHPSQPQHF. The chain carries TRBV7-9 and TRBJ1-5, with TRBD1 as a possible D gene (6 bases). The CDR3 runs to 17 residues. Germline V lookup: CDR1 SEHNR, CDR2 FQNEAQ (reference sequence). Trimming pared 1 base from V and 6 bases from J, leaving 19 bases between. Based on the CDR3 plus reference TRBV7-9 and TRBJ1-5, the full variable domain is DTGVSQNPRHKITKRGQNVTFRCDPISEHNRLYWYRQTLGQGPEFLTYFQNEAQLEKSRLLSDRFSAERPKGSFSTLEIQRTEQGDSAMYLCASSLDLPGHPSQPQHFGDGTRLSIL.

The chain carries TRBV15 and TRBJ2-1; the D gene could be TRBD1 or TRBD2 (5 bases each). Trimming stripped 0 bases from V and 6 bases from J, with 9 bases between. Germline V lookup: CDR1 LNHNV, CDR2 YYDKDF (reference sequence). The length of the CDR3 is 14 residues. The CDR3 reads CATSRDTGRNEQFF. Here the CDR3 DNA reads TGTGCCACCAGCAGAGATACGGGGCGCAATGAGCAGTTCTTC.

CDR3 region: CASLMGVGSYEQYF. The CDR3 region has the DNA TGTGCCAGCCTTATGGGAGTGGGATCCTACGAGCAGTACTTC. The chain combines TRBV2 with TRBJ2-7; TRBD2 might be the D (5 bases). V was pared by 8 bases and J by 1 base, with 15 bases between. The V gene's germline CDR1 is SNHLY and CDR2 FYNNEI. This CDR3 comprises 14 residues. Drawing the rest from reference TRBV2 and TRBJ2-7, the complete variable domain is EPEVTQTPSHQVTQMGQEVILRCVPISNHLYFYWYRQILGQKVEFLVSFYNNEISEKSEIFDDQFSVERPDGSNFTLKIRSTKLEDSAMYFCASLMGVGSYEQYFGPGTRLTVT.

This chain connects TRBV3-1 to TRBJ2-1, with 12 nucleotides matching TRBD2. The CDR3 covers 16 residues. Germline trimming cut 5 bases from V and 4 bases from J; bases unmatched to any gene: 6. CDR1 LGHDT and CDR2 YNNKEL come from the germline V gene (reference sequence). DNA for the CDR3: TGTGCCAGCAGCTCCTGGACTAGCGGGATGTACAATGAGCAGTTCTTC. Translated, it gives CASSSWTSGMYNEQFF.

This clonotype was counted many times. Here the CDR3 DNA reads TGCAGTGCTAGAGATGGTGGACTAGCGGCCGCCGAGACCCAGTACTTC. Its translation is CSARDGGLAAAETQYF. V gene TRBV20-1 combines with J gene TRBJ2-5; 10 bases align to TRBD2. The CDR3 runs to 16 residues. Germline CDR1 is DFQATT and CDR2 is SNEGSKA (reference sequence). V trimming: 0 bases; J trimming: 5 bases; junction bases outside the gene matches: 9.